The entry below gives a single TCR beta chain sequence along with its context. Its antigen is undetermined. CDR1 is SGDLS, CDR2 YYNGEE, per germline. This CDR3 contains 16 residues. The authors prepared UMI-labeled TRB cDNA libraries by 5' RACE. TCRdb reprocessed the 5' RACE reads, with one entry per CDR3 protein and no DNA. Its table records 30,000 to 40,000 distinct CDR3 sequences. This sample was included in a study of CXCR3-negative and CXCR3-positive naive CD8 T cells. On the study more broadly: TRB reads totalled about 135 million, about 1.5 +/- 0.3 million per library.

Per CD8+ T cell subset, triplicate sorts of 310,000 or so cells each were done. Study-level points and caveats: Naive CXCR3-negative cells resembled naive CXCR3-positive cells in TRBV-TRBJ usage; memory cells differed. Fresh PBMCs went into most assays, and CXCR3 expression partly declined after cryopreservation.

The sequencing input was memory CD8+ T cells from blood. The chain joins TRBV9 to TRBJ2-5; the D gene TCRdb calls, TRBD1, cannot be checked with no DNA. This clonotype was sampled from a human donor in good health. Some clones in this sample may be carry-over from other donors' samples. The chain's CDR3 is CASSDISGALQETQYF.